The T cell receptor beta chain under discussion was sequenced for a study of beta chain features in type 1 diabetes. The CDR3 is made up of 15 amino acids. Germline V lookup: CDR1 SGHTA, CDR2 FQGNSA. Study-level results: More deletions and fewer insertions at VDJ junctions were seen in type 1 diabetes patients. The cDNA sequencing approach could over-represent high-TCR-expressing cells.

This clone was observed a handful of times. The antigen remains undetermined. Reverse transcription of all isolated RNA meant that expressed TCRB transcripts were sequenced. Clones were read by immunoSEQ multiplex PCR, and TCRdb kept only the in-frame ones, dropping some. The repertoire consists of 120,000 to 150,000 clones, with roughly a tenth occurring once and the leading ten covering 1.3%. The rearrangement joins TRBV7-2 to TRBJ2-5, with TRBD1 identical over 8 bases. The J call could be wrong; TRBJ2-7 is a better fit for the DNA end. The specimen was naive CD4+ T cells from blood. This receptor was identified in a man in his late teens or twenties in good health. This CDR3 reads CASSFSGQGLYEQYF. In DNA form, the CDR3 reads TGTGCCAGCAGCTTTTCCGGACAGGGATTATACGAGCAGTACTTC.